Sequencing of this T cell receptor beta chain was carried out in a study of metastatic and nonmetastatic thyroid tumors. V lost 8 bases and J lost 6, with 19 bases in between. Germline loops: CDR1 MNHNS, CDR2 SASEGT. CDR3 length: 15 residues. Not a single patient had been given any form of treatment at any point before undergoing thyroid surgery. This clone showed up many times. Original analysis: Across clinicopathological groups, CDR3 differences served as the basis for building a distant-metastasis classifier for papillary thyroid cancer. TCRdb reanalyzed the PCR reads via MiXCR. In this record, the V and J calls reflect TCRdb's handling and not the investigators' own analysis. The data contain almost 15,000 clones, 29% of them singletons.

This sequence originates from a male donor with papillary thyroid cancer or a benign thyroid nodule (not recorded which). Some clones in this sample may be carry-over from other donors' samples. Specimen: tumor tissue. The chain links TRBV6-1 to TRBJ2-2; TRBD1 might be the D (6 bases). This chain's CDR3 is CASSWGRLGPGELFF. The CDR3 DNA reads TGTGCCAGCTCTTGGGGGCGATTGGGGCCCGGGGAGCTGTTTTTT.